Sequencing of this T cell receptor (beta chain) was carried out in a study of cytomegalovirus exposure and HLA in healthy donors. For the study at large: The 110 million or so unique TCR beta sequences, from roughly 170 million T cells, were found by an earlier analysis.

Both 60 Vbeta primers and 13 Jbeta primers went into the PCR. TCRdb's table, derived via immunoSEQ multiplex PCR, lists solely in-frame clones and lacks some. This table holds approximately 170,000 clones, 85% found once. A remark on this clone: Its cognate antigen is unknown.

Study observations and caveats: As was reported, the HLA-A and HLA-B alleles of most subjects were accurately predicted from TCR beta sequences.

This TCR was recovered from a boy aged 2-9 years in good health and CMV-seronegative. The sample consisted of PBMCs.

The CDR3 region has the DNA TGTGCCAGCAGTTACAGTGAGGGCCAGGCTACCCAGTACTTC. It yields the protein CASSYSEGQATQYF. The V and J genes are TRBV6-5 and TRBJ2-5; tentatively, D is TRBD2 (5 bases). With 2 bases removed from V and 8 bases from J, the gap between germline ends came to 15 bases. The CDR3 consists of 14 residues. Germline V gene lookup returns CDR1 MNHEY and CDR2 SVGAGI.